This T cell receptor (beta chain) was obtained from a study of post-analysis software for immune sequencing data. Study-wide points: Comparison of patients with controls showed about 5 TRBV segments more frequent in patients, TRBV5-6, TRBV5-1 and TRBV20-1 among them.

A remark on this clonotype: Its target is not known.

Unique molecular identifiers were built into the TCR beta cDNA libraries. TCRdb re-derived calls from the PCR reads in MiXCR, one entry per CDR3 protein. The table lists 740,000 or so distinct CDR3 sequences, under 70% of them singletons, with approximately 4.5% in the top ten. The CDR3 extends over 13 amino acids. Germline assignment: CDR1 LGHNA and CDR2 YNFKEQ. V was cut by 0 bases and J by 5 bases, with 8 bases left in between. The sequenced sample consisted of blood. V and J are TRBV4-2 and TRBJ2-7; D uncertain. The source of this sequence is a girl aged 10 to 17 with multiple sclerosis. CDR3 nucleotides: TGTGCCAGCAGCCAAGATAGGAACGACGAGCAGTACTTC. Residues: CASSQDRNDEQYF.